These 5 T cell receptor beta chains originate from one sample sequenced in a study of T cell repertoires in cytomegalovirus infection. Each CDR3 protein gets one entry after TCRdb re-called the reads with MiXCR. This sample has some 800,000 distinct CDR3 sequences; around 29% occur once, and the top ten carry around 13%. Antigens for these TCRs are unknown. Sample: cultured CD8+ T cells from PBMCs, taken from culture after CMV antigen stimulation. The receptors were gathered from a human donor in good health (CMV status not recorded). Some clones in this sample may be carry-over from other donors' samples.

The CDR3: CASSIGTASHEELFF. The CDR3 nucleotides read TGTGCCAGTAGTATTGGGACCGCTTCACACGAGGAGCTGTTTTTT. This chain connects TRBV19 to TRBJ2-2; D tentatively reads TRBD1 or TRBD2 (5 bases each). Germline V CDR1 and CDR2: LNHDA, SQIVND (reference sequence). V was clipped by 3 bases and J by 10 bases, with 18 bases between them. This CDR3 contains 15 residues. The whole variable domain, filled in from reference TRBV19 and TRBJ2-2, reads DGGITQSPKYLFRKEGQNVTLSCEQNLNHDAMYWYRQDPGQGLRLIYYSQIVNDFQKGDIAEGYSVSREKKESFPLTVTSAQKNPTAFYLCASSIGTASHEELFFGEGSRLTVL.

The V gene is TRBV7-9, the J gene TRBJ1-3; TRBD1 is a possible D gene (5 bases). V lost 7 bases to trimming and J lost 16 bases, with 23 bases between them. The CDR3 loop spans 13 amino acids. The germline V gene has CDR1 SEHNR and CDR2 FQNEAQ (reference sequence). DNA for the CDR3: TGTGCCAGCACCCAAGGGACCGTTTCTAAGGATTATTTT. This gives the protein CASTQGTVSKDYF. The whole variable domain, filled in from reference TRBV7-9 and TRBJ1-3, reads DTGVSQNPRHKITKRGQNVTFRCDPISEHNRLYWYRQTLGQGPEFLTYFQNEAQLEKSRLLSDRFSAERPKGSFSTLEIQRTEQGDSAMYLCASTQGTVSKDYFGEGSWLTVV.

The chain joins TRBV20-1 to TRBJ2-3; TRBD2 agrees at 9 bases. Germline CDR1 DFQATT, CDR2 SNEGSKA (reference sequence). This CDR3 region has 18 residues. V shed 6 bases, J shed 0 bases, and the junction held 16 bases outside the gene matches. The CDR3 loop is CSAEVLAGYDASTDTQYF. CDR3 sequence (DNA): TGCAGTGCAGAGGTTCTAGCGGGGTACGATGCCAGCACAGATACGCAGTATTTT.

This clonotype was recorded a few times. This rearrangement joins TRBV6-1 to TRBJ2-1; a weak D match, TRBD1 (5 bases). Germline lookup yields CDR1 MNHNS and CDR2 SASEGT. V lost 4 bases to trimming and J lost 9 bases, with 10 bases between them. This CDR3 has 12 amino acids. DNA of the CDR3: TGTGCCAGCAGTGGTGTTAGGGGTGAGCAGTTCTTC. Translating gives CASSGVRGEQFF.

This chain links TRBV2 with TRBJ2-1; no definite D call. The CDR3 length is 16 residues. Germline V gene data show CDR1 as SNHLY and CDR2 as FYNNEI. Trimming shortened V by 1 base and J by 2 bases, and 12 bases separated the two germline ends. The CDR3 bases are TGTGCCAGCAGTGAAGGGTTTGGGCATCCCTACAATGAGCAGTTCTTC. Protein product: CASSEGFGHPYNEQFF.